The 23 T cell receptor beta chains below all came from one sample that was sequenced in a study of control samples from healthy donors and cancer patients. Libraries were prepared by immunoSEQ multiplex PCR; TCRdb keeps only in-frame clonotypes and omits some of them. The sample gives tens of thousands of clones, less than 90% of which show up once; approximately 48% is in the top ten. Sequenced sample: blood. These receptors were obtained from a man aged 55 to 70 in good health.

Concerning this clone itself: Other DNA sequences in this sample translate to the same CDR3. The DNA for the CDR3 is TGTGCCAGCTCACCAGACATTAATTCACCCCTCCACTTT. Amino acids: CASSPDINSPLHF. The chain employs TRBV18 and TRBJ1-6; D ambiguous. Germline V gives CDR1 KGHSH, CDR2 LQKENI. The CDR3 runs to 13 residues. Between the trimmed V and J ends, which lost 2 bases and 6 bases, there was a span of 5 bases.

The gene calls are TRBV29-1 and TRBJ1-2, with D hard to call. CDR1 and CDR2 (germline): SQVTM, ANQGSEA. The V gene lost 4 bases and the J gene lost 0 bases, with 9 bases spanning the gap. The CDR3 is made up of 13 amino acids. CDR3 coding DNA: TGCAGCGTTGTTCCTAATACTAACTATGGCTACACCTTC. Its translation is CSVVPNTNYGYTF.

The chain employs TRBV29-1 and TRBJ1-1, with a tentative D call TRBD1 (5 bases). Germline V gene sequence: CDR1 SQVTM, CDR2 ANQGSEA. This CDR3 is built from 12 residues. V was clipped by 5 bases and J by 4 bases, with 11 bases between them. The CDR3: CSVRSGITEAFF. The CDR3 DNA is TGCAGCGTTCGTTCAGGGATCACTGAAGCTTTCTTT.

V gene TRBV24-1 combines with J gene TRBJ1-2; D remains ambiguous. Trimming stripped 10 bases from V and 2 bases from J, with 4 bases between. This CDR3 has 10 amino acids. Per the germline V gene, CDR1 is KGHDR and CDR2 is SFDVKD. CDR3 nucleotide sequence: TGTGCCACATGGAACTATGGCTACACCTTC. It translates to CATWNYGYTF.

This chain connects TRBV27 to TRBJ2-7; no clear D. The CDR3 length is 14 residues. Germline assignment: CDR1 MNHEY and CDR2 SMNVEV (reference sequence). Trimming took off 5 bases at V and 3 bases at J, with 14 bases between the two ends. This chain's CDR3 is CASSLLVGNYEQYF. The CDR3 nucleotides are TGTGCCAGCAGTCTACTCGTGGGGAACTACGAGCAGTACTTC.

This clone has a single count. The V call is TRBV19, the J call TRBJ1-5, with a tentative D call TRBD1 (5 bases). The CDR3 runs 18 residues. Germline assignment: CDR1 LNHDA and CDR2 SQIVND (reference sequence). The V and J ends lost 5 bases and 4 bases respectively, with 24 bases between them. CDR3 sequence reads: CASSSMRTIRGANQPQHF. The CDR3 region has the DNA TGTGCCAGTAGTTCAATGAGGACTATAAGAGGGGCGAATCAGCCCCAGCATTTT.

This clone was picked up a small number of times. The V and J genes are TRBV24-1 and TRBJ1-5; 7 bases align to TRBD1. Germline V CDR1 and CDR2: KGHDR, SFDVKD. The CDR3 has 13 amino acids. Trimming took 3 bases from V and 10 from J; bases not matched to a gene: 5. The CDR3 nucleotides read TGTGCCACCAGTGATGATACAGGGGATCCCCAGCATTTT. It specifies CATSDDTGDPQHF.

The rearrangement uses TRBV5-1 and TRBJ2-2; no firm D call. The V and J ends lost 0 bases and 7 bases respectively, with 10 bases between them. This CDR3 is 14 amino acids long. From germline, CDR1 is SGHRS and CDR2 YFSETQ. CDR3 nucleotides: TGCGCCAGCAGCTTGGAGGCCCATGTCGGGGAGCTGTTTTTT. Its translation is CASSLEAHVGELFF.

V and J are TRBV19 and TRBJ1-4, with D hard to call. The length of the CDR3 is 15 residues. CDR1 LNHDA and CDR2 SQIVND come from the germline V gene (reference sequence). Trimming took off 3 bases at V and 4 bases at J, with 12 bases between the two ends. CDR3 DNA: TGTGCCAGTAGTATGGTGGGCGGACTTAATGAAAAACTGTTTTTT. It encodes CASSMVGGLNEKLFF.

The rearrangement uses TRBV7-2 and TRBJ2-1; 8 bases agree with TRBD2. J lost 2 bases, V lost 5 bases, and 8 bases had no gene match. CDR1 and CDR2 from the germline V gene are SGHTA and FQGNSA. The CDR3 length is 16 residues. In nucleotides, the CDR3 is TGTGCCAGCAGCCCCCTTGCGGGGGGACCCTACAATGAGCAGTTCTTC. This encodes CASSPLAGGPYNEQFF.

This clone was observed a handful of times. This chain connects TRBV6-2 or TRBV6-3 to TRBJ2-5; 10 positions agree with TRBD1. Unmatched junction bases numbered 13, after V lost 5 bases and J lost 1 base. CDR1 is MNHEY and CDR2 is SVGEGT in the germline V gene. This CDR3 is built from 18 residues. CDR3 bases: TGTGCCAGCAGTCGGGGCGTGACAGGGGGCTTTTCCCAAGAGACCCAGTACTTC. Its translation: CASSRGVTGGFSQETQYF.

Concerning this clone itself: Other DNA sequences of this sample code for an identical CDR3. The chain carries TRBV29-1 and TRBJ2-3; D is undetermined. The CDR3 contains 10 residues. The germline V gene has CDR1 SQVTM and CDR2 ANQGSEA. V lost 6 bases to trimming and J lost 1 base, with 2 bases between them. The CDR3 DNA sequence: TGCAGCGTCCGCACAGATACGCAGTATTTT. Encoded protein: CSVRTDTQYF.

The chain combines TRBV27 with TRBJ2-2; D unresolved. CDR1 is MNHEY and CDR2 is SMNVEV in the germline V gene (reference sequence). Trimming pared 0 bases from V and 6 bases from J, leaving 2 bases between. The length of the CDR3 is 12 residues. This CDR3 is CASSLSAGELFF. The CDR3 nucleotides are TGTGCCAGCAGTTTATCCGCCGGGGAGCTGTTTTTT.

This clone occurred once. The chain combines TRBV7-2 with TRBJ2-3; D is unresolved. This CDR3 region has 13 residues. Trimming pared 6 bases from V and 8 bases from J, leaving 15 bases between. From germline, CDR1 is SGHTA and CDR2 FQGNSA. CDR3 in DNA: TGTGCCAGCAGACAAGACTCCCAGTTTACGCAGTATTTT. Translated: CASRQDSQFTQYF.

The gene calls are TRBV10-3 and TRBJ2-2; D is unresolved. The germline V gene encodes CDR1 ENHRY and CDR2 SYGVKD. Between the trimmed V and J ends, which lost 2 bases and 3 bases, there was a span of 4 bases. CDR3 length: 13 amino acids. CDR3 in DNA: TGTGCCATCAGTGAGGGTTACACCGGGGAGCTGTTTTTT. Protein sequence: CAISEGYTGELFF.

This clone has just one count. CDR3 nucleotides: TGTGCCAGCAGCCAATTCACAGCTGGAAACACCATATATTTT. It encodes CASSQFTAGNTIYF. This chain connects TRBV16 to TRBJ1-3; no clear D. CDR1 KGHSY and CDR2 FQNENV come from the germline V gene. Trimming stripped 1 base from V and 2 bases from J, with 6 bases between. The CDR3 contains 14 residues. The variable domain in full, with the rest retrieved from reference TRBV16 and TRBJ1-3, is GEEVAQTPKHLVRGEGQKAKLYCAPIKGHSYVFWYQQVLKNEFKFLISFQNENVFDETGMPKERFSAKCLPNSPCSLEIQATKLEDSAVYFCASSQFTAGNTIYFGEGSWLTVV.

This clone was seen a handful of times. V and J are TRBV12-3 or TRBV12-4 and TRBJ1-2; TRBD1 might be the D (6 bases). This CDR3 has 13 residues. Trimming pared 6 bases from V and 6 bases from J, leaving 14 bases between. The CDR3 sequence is CASSQMGANGYTF. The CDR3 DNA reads TGTGCCAGCAGCCAAATGGGGGCTAATGGCTACACCTTC.

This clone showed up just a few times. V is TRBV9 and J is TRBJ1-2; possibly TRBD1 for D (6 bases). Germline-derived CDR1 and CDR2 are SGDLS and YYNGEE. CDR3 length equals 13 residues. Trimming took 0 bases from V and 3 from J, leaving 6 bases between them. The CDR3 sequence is CASSVDRDYGYTF. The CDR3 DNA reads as TGTGCCAGCAGCGTAGACAGGGACTATGGCTACACCTTC.

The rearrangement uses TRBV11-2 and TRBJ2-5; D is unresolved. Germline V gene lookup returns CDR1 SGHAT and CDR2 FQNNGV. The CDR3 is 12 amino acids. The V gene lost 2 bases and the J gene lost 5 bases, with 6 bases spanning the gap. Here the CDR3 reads CASSLSFETQYF. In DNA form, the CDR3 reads TGTGCCAGCAGCTTATCGTTTGAGACCCAGTACTTC.

The CDR3 DNA follows: TGTGCCAGCCTGTTGTATGTAGGTAGCAATCAGCCCCAGCATTTT. It codes for CASLLYVGSNQPQHF. The chain combines TRBV2 with TRBJ1-5, with D unresolved. V was clipped by 8 bases and J by 0 bases, with 14 bases between them. This CDR3 spans 15 amino acids. From germline, CDR1 is SNHLY and CDR2 FYNNEI.

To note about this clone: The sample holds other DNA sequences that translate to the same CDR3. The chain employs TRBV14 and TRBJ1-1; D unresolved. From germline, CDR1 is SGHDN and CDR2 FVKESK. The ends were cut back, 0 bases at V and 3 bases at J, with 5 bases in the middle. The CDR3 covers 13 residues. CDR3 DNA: TGTGCCAGCAGCCAAGATTGGTACACTGAAGCTTTCTTT. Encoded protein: CASSQDWYTEAFF.

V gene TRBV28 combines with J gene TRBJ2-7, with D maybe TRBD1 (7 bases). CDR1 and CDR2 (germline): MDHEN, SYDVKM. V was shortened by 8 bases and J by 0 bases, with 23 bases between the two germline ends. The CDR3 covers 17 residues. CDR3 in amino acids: CASGDRLGGASSYEQYF. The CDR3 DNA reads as TGTGCCAGCGGAGATCGACTAGGGGGCGCAAGCTCCTACGAGCAGTACTTC. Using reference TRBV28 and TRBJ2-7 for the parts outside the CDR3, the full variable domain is DVKVTQSSRYLVKRTGEKVFLECVQDMDHENMFWYRQDPGLGLRLIYFSYDVKMKEKGDIPEGYSVSREKKERFSLILESASTNQTSMYLCASGDRLGGASSYEQYFGPGTRLTVT.

The CDR3 loop reads CASSLVSGSSYNEQFF. The CDR3 DNA is TGTGCCAGCAGCTTAGTAAGCGGGAGCTCCTACAATGAGCAGTTCTTC. This chain connects TRBV7-9 to TRBJ2-1, with 8 bases lining up with TRBD2. V was pared by 1 base and J by 0 bases, with 2 bases of the junction left unmatched. CDR3 length: 16 amino acids. CDR1 and CDR2 from the germline V gene are SEHNR and FQNEAQ (reference sequence). The variable domain in full, completed from reference TRBV7-9 and TRBJ2-1, reads DTGVSQNPRHKITKRGQNVTFRCDPISEHNRLYWYRQTLGQGPEFLTYFQNEAQLEKSRLLSDRFSAERPKGSFSTLEIQRTEQGDSAMYLCASSLVSGSSYNEQFFGPGTRLTVL.